The rows below give T cell receptor beta chains drawn from one sample of a study of cytomegalovirus exposure and HLA in healthy donors. Here immunoSEQ multiplex PCR was the method, and the copy in TCRdb shows in-frame clones only, minus some. The table records some 90,000 clones, roughly 96% of them present only once. The sample was PBMCs. These TCRs come from a man aged 18 to 29 in good health and CMV-seronegative. CDR3s include the opening cysteine and the closing phenylalanine or tryptophan. Fields, in order: J gene, V gene, clone size, D gene, CDR3 DNA, CDR3 protein. A D gene is named only where the DNA matches it firmly. Some rows have no size entry. The others give once, few or many, or a class for an expanded clone.

>TRBJ2-7|TRBV27|NA|NA
TGTGCCAGCAGTCTACCCTCCTACGAGCAGTACTTC
CASSLPSYEQYF
>TRBJ2-3|TRBV2|NA|TRBD2
TGTGCCAGCAGTGAGTGGGGGGTGACTAGCGGTACGCAGTATTTT
CASSEWGVTSGTQYF
>TRBJ2-5|TRBV2|NA|TRBD2
TGTGCCAGCGAGAGGATAGCGGGAAGAGAGACCCAGTACTTC
CASERIAGRETQYF
>TRBJ1-3|TRBV5-1|NA|NA
TGCGCCAGCAGCGAGGCAGGGGCCTCTGGAAACACCATATATTTT
CASSEAGASGNTIYF
>TRBJ2-2|TRBV2|NA|NA
TGTGCCAGCACCTCGCGGGCCTCGAACACCGGGGAGCTGTTTTTT
CASTSRASNTGELFF
>TRBJ2-3|TRBV5-1|NA|NA
TGCGCCAGCAGCGCACTCGGGGGACAGATCACAGATACGCAGTATTTT
CASSALGGQITDTQYF
>TRBJ1-4|TRBV2|NA|NA
TGTGCCAGCACCTGGGGCAGGGGCCTCATAAGCGAAAAACTGTTTTTT
CASTWGRGLISEKLFF
>TRBJ2-7|TRBV2|few|NA
TGTGCCAGCAGTGATTGGGGCGGAGATACCGAGCAGTACTTC
CASSDWGGDTEQYF
>TRBJ2-3|TRBV7-3|NA|NA
TGTGCCAGCAGCCAGGGTAGCGGCAACACAGATACGCAGTATTTT
CASSQGSGNTDTQYF
>TRBJ2-4|TRBV5-8|NA|NA
TGTGCCAGCAGCTTTCCAAACTCGAACATTCAGTACTTC
CASSFPNSNIQYF
>TRBJ1-1|TRBV25-1|NA|NA
TGTGCCAGCAGTGAATCGGGGAGAGGAGCTTTCTTT
CASSESGRGAFF
>TRBJ1-4|TRBV11-2|NA|NA
TGTGCCAGCAGCCCTCGGACAGCGCCAAGACCCAATGAAAAACTGTTTTTT
CASSPRTAPRPNEKLFF
>TRBJ2-1|TRBV10-3|NA|TRBD2
TGTGCCATCAGTCCGGGACTAGCGGGAATGGACGCCTACAATGAGCAGTTCTTC
CAISPGLAGMDAYNEQFF
>TRBJ2-7|TRBV7-8|NA|NA
TGTGCCAGCAGCTGGGGGCTCCCGGGGGGTGAGCAGTACTTC
CASSWGLPGGEQYF
>TRBJ1-1|TRBV5-1|NA|NA
TGCGCCAGCAGCTCTTCCGGGATCACTGAAGCTTTCTTT
CASSSSGITEAFF
>TRBJ2-1|TRBV19|NA|NA
TGTGCCAGTAGTATAGACGGGAGTGGGAACAATGAGCAGTTCTTC
CASSIDGSGNNEQFF
>TRBJ1-2|TRBV29-1|NA|NA
TGCAGCGTTGACAGTCAGGATAGGAATGGCTACACCTTC
CSVDSQDRNGYTF
>TRBJ1-4|TRBV18|NA|NA
TGTGCCAGCTCACCAACCAGACCTACTACAACTAATGAAAAACTGTTTTTT
CASSPTRPTTTNEKLFF
>TRBJ1-2|TRBV21-1|NA|NA
TGTGCCAGCACAGGAGGTGGTGGCTACACCTTC
CASTGGGGYTF
>TRBJ2-3|TRBV19|NA|TRBD1
TGTGCCAGTAGTATCGGGACAGGTTATAACACAGATACGCAGTATTTT
CASSIGTGYNTDTQYF
>TRBJ2-5|TRBV10-3|NA|TRBD2
TGTGCCATCAGTGAGTCGGGACGGGAGGGTCAAGAGACCCAGTACTTC
CAISESGREGQETQYF
>TRBJ2-1|TRBV27|NA|NA
TGTGCCAGCAGTTTGTTGACTGGCAATGAGCAGTTCTTC
CASSLLTGNEQFF
>TRBJ1-2|TRBV9|NA|NA
TGTGCCAGCAGCGCACAGGGCTATGGCTACACCTTC
CASSAQGYGYTF
>TRBJ2-1|TRBV7-2|NA|TRBD2
TGTGCCAGCAGTTTGCAGCGGGAGCGGTTATTTAATGAGCAGTTCTTC
CASSLQRERLFNEQFF
>TRBJ2-3|TRBV5-1|NA|NA
TGCGCCAGCAGCTCAGGAAGCACAGATACGCAGTATTTT
CASSSGSTDTQYF
>TRBJ2-5|TRBV5-1|NA|TRBD2
TGCGCCAGCAGCTTAAGCGGGGGGTTACAAGAGACCCAGTACTTC
CASSLSGGLQETQYF
>TRBJ2-3|TRBV10-3|NA|TRBD2
TGTGCCATCAGCGCGTGGGCGGGAGGCGGGGGAGATACGCAGTATTTT
CAISAWAGGGGDTQYF
>TRBJ1-3|TRBV14|once|NA
TGTGCCAGCAGCCCCAATGCGGGGAATGTATACACCATATATTTT
CASSPNAGNVYTIYF
>TRBJ2-1|TRBV7-2|NA|NA
TGTGCCAGCAGCTTAGCACTCCCCTTTGGAACTGGCGGGAAAGACTACAATGAGCAGTTCTTC
CASSLALPFGTGGKDYNEQFF
>TRBJ2-2|TRBV15|NA|NA
TGTGCCACCAGCAAGTATGGGGCCGACACCGGGGAGCTGTTTTTT
CATSKYGADTGELFF
>TRBJ1-1|TRBV9|NA|NA
TGTGCCAGCAGCGAAAACGTCGGGAGCACTGAAGCTTTCTTT
CASSENVGSTEAFF
>TRBJ2-3|TRBV6-5|NA|NA
TGTGCCAGCAGTTACGGGCAAGGGGCCACAGATACGCAGTATTTT
CASSYGQGATDTQYF
>TRBJ2-7|TRBV5-1|NA|TRBD1
TGCGCCAGCTCCCCTGCAGGACAGGGATACTACGAGCAGTACTTC
CASSPAGQGYYEQYF
>TRBJ1-3|TRBV25-1|NA|NA
TGTGCCAGCTCAATGGGCCGGGACTCAAGAAACACCATATATTTT
CASSMGRDSRNTIYF
>TRBJ2-2|TRBV5-6|NA|NA
TGTGCCAGCAGCTTCGGGACTGGACACACCGGGGAGCTGTTTTTT
CASSFGTGHTGELFF
>TRBJ2-2|TRBV6-4|NA|NA
TGTGCCAGCAGTGACTCCGTTCGGGCCGGGGAGCTGTTTTTT
CASSDSVRAGELFF
>TRBJ2-3|TRBV5-1|NA|TRBD2
TGCGCCAGCAGCTTGGAGCTGGCGGGAGGTGCAGATACGCAGTATTTT
CASSLELAGGADTQYF
>TRBJ2-3|TRBV10-1|NA|TRBD2
TGCGCCAGCAGTGACCCAGCGGGAGGACCAGATACGCAGTATTTT
CASSDPAGGPDTQYF
>TRBJ1-2|TRBV6-5|NA|NA
TGTGCCAGCAGTCGGAGTCCTTTTAACTATGGCTACACCTTC
CASSRSPFNYGYTF
>TRBJ1-3|TRBV5-1|NA|NA
TGCGCCAGCAGCTTGTCGGGAAACACCATATATTTT
CASSLSGNTIYF